A single TCR beta chain is shown here with its context. The data stem from a study of regulatory T cells in long-lasting Graves disease. For TCR beta, libraries came from iRepertoire HTBI primers and Arm-PCR of CDR3 regions. MiXCR, run by TCRdb on the multiplex PCR reads, gives a single entry per CDR3 protein. The table includes roughly 610,000 distinct CDR3 sequences, about 15% detected once. Time point defined: newly diagnosed GD, antithyroid drugs for less than 3 months. After RNA was extracted from PBMCs, the TCR library was made from it. CDR3 length: 15 residues. CDR1 and CDR2 (germline): MNHEY, SVGEGT. The J segment lost 0 bases and the V segment lost 5 bases, leaving 7 bases of the junction unmatched. The same sample was also studied in work on T cells in Graves' hyperthyroidism and ophthalmopathy. That paper adds: Pregnant or lactating patients were excluded, as were those with uncontrolled infection or other autoimmune disease.

The chain combines TRBV6-2 or TRBV6-3 with TRBJ2-7, with 7 bases that match TRBD1. The source of this sequence is a man between 18 and 35 years old with Graves disease. The sample consisted of peripheral blood mononuclear cells (PBMCs), taken at new diagnosis, from a patient treated with antithyroid drugs. In DNA form, the CDR3 reads TGTGCCAGCAGTGAAACCGGGACAGTCTCCTACGAGCAGTACTTC. This encodes CASSETGTVSYEQYF.